The source of this T cell receptor (beta chain) is a study of blood T cell repertoires in COVID-19. On the study more broadly: Nucleic acid was either cDNA or gDNA, and it came from T cells, B-cell-depleted T cells, or PBMCs.

Libraries were prepared by immunoSEQ multiplex PCR; TCRdb keeps only in-frame clonotypes and omits some of them. The sample records some 80,000 clones, 90% being singletons. CDR1 is MDHEN, CDR2 SYDVKM, per germline. V lost 4 bases and J 3 bases, leaving 9 bases between the germline ends. The CDR3 consists of 13 residues. This TCR was recovered from an elderly woman with active or convalescent COVID-19. The sample taken for sequencing was peripheral blood. This rearrangement joins TRBV28 to TRBJ1-2, with D perhaps TRBD1 (6 bases). This CDR3 is CASSSQGYYGYTF. The DNA for the CDR3 is TGTGCCAGCAGTTCACAGGGTTACTATGGCTACACCTTC.